The clone carrying this T cell receptor beta chain was detected a few times. The sample originates from a study of blood T cells in healthy people across ages. The CDR3 consists of 15 residues. Trimming at V came to 7 bases and at J to 12 bases, leaving 16 bases not matched to a gene. Per germline, CDR1 MNHNS and CDR2 SASEGT. Next came a second PCR, run for about 6 to 11 cycles, which used a sample-barcoded 5' primer along with a J-beta primer mix. From each sample, at least 2.5 million paired-end reads containing CDR3 were obtained. Via MiXCR, TCRdb re-called the 5' RACE reads, giving one row per CDR3 protein. The sample carries about 780,000 distinct CDR3 sequences, around 25% recorded once. This sample also belongs to another study, concerning T cells of mothers and their children.

The TCR originated in a boy under 18 in good health. The material sequenced was blood. The chain links TRBV6-1 to TRBJ2-1, with TRBD1 matching over 9 bases. CDR3 protein: CASIPTPGQGYSQFF. Written as DNA, the CDR3 is TGTGCCAGCATCCCAACACCGGGACAGGGATATTCGCAGTTCTTC.